The 28 T cell receptor beta chains listed next were all sequenced from one sample in a study of beta chain features in type 1 diabetes. As every portion of the isolated RNA was reverse transcribed, the sequencing read expressed TCRB transcripts. Generated by immunoSEQ multiplex PCR, the TCRdb table keeps only in-frame clones and is missing some. Of about 290,000 clones in the sample, 8% were seen once. Sequenced input: central memory CD4+ T cells from blood. The receptors derive from a woman aged 18-29 years in good health.

The rearrangement joins TRBV30 to TRBJ2-7, with D possibly matching TRBD2 (6 bases). V was shortened by 4 bases and J by 0 bases, with 13 bases between the two germline ends. CDR3 length equals 14 residues. Germline CDR1 and CDR2: GTSNPN and SVGIG (reference sequence). CDR3 DNA sequence: TGTGCCTGGAATCGGGGAGGAGGCTCCTACGAGCAGTACTTC. Protein sequence: CAWNRGGGSYEQYF.

This clone was seen a handful of times. The DNA for the CDR3 is TGTGCCAGCAGCTTATTTTTGGACACTGAAGCTTTCTTT. Protein: CASSLFLDTEAFF. The chain combines TRBV7-9 with TRBJ1-1, with D unresolved. Germline V gene lookup returns CDR1 SEHNR and CDR2 FQNEAQ (reference sequence). Trimming left V 2 bases short and J 3 bases short, with 7 bases between. The CDR3 is made up of 13 amino acids.

The chain employs TRBV30 and TRBJ2-7, with 8 bases fitting TRBD1. Trimming cost V 8 bases and J 6 bases; bases outside gene matches: 21. Germline V gene data show CDR1 as GTSNPN and CDR2 as SVGIG (reference sequence). This CDR3 spans 16 amino acids. The CDR3 DNA reads as TGTGCCGCCCGGACAGGGTCCCTAGGGGGGTCTGGCGAGCAGTACTTC. Amino acid sequence: CAARTGSLGGSGEQYF. Variable domain in full (rest from reference TRBV30 and TRBJ2-7): SQTIHQWPATLVQPVGSPLSLECTVEGTSNPNLYWYRQAAGRGLQLLFYSVGIGQISSEVPQNLSASRPQDRQFILSSKKLLLSDSGFYLCAARTGSLGGSGEQYFGPGTRLTVT.

This clone came up many times. The V gene is TRBV20-1, the J gene TRBJ1-2, with unresolved D. CDR3 size: 11 residues. Germline loops: CDR1 DFQATT, CDR2 SNEGSKA (reference sequence). V lost 3 bases, J lost 8 bases, and 10 bases lay in between. The CDR3, as DNA: TGCAGTGCTAGGGTCGGGATCGGCTACACCTTC. Its translation is CSARVGIGYTF.

Here the CDR3 DNA reads TGTGCCAGTAGCATGATGGGAGGGCGGGATGAGCAGTTCTTC. It is translated as CASSMMGGRDEQFF. This sequence joins TRBV19 and TRBJ2-1, with 7 bases fitting TRBD2. Germline loops: CDR1 LNHDA, CDR2 SQIVND (reference sequence). Germline trimming cut 6 bases from V and 8 bases from J; bases unmatched to any gene: 10. This CDR3 comprises 14 residues. Using reference TRBV19 and TRBJ2-1 for the parts outside the CDR3, the full variable domain is DGGITQSPKYLFRKEGQNVTLSCEQNLNHDAMYWYRQDPGQGLRLIYYSQIVNDFQKGDIAEGYSVSREKKESFPLTVTSAQKNPTAFYLCASSMMGGRDEQFFGPGTRLTVL.

The chain uses TRBV28 and TRBJ2-7; D unresolved. The CDR3 consists of 11 residues. CDR1 is MDHEN, CDR2 SYDVKM, per germline. Trimming took off 5 bases at V and 4 bases at J, with 6 bases between the two ends. Here the CDR3 reads CASSHLYEQYF. In DNA, the CDR3 is TGTGCCAGCAGTCATCTTTACGAGCAGTACTTC.

The table lists this clone with many counts. This chain uses TRBV11-3 with TRBJ2-3, with 10 nucleotides matching TRBD2. V shed 5 bases, J shed 2 bases, and the junction held 7 bases outside the gene matches. The CDR3 is 16 residues long. CDR1 and CDR2 from the germline V gene are SGHNT and YENEEA. The chain's CDR3 is CASSAPLAGVTDTQYF. The CDR3 DNA reads as TGTGCCAGCAGCGCCCCCCTAGCGGGGGTCACAGATACGCAGTATTTT.

This clone appeared a few times. The chain employs TRBV11-1 and TRBJ2-3; the D is unclear. V was cut by 5 bases and J by 1 base, with 13 bases left in between. CDR3 length equals 15 residues. Germline lookup yields CDR1 SGHAT and CDR2 FQDESV (reference sequence). The CDR3 region is CASSDRWQGTDTQYF. The CDR3 DNA follows: TGTGCCAGCAGCGACCGGTGGCAGGGCACAGATACGCAGTATTTT.

Concerning this clone itself: This same CDR3 is encoded by further DNA sequences in the sample. V gene TRBV7-2 combines with J gene TRBJ2-1, with 16 positions matching TRBD2. Germline values: CDR1 SGHTA, CDR2 FQGNSA. The V segment lost 4 bases and the J segment 7 bases; nucleotides outside the gene matches: 1. This CDR3 region has 15 residues. Written as DNA, the CDR3 is TGTGCCAGCAGCTCGGGACTAGCGGGAGGGAATGAGCAGTTCTTC. Its translation is CASSSGLAGGNEQFF.

This clone was counted between two and nine times. The chain recombines TRBV11-2 with TRBJ1-1; maybe TRBD1 (6 bases). Germline CDR1 reads SGHAT; CDR2 reads FQNNGV. Trimming shortened V by 2 bases and J by 4 bases, and 14 bases separated the two germline ends. CDR3 size: 15 residues. CDR3 sequence: CASSLYAGETTEAFF. The CDR3 nucleotides are TGTGCCAGCAGCTTATACGCAGGGGAGACCACTGAAGCTTTCTTT.

This clone was observed many times. The V and J genes are TRBV11-1 and TRBJ2-7; 10 bases are shared with TRBD2. V dropped 4 bases and J dropped 3; count of bases not matched to a gene: 3. The CDR3 extends over 14 amino acids. Germline V gives CDR1 SGHAT, CDR2 FQDESV (reference sequence). For the CDR3, the DNA is TGTGCCAGCAGCTCTGGACTAGCGGACTACGAGCAGTACTTC. This codes for CASSSGLADYEQYF.

This clone was detected only a few times. The chain carries TRBV19 and TRBJ2-1; 9 bases fit TRBD1. The V gene end was trimmed by 9 bases and the J gene end by 7 bases; junction bases not matched to a gene: 10. Germline CDR1 reads LNHDA; CDR2 reads SQIVND (reference sequence). This CDR3 is built from 14 residues. The CDR3 loop reads CASSGTGRRNEQFF. CDR3 DNA sequence: TGTGCCAGCTCCGGGACAGGGAGGAGAAATGAGCAGTTCTTC.

This clone was found a few times. The gene calls are TRBV4-2 and TRBJ2-7; tentatively, D is TRBD2 (6 bases). V lost 0 bases to trimming and J lost 4 bases, with 7 bases between them. CDR1 and CDR2 (germline): LGHNA, YNFKEQ. The CDR3 spans 13 residues. CDR3 coding DNA: TGTGCCAGCAGCCAAGAGGGGGGATACGAGCAGTACTTC. Translating it yields CASSQEGGYEQYF.

This clone appeared a few times. J is TRBJ1-4 and V is TRBV6-6; TRBD1 matches 8 bases. From germline, CDR1 is MNHNY and CDR2 SVGAGI (reference sequence). This CDR3 region has 15 residues. With 4 bases clipped from V and 6 bases from J, the junction kept 7 bases outside the gene matches. CDR3 protein: CASSSSGTGDEKLFF. As DNA, the CDR3 is TGTGCCAGCAGTTCGTCCGGGACAGGAGATGAAAAACTGTTTTTT.

For this clone: The sample has other DNA sequences that encode this CDR3 too. The gene calls are TRBV5-1 and TRBJ1-1; perhaps TRBD1 as D (5 bases). The CDR3 contains 14 residues. CDR1 SGHRS and CDR2 YFSETQ come from the germline V gene. Deletions cut 4 bases from V and 0 bases from J, with 10 bases between. This chain's CDR3 is CASSRDSMNTEAFF. The DNA for the CDR3 is TGCGCCAGCAGCCGAGACAGCATGAACACTGAAGCTTTCTTT.

This clone was seen a handful of times. The V gene is TRBV2, the J gene TRBJ2-3; 9 nucleotides match TRBD1. Trimming at V came to 4 bases and at J to 8 bases, leaving 1 base not matched to a gene. This CDR3 comprises 12 residues. CDR1 is SNHLY and CDR2 is FYNNEI in the germline V gene. CDR3 region: CASSGQGGTQYF. CDR3 in DNA: TGTGCCAGCAGTGGACAGGGGGGTACGCAGTATTTT.

Turning to this clone: A single base separates this from a much larger clone, so it may be a read error. The chain combines TRBV11-2 with TRBJ2-2; D remains ambiguous. The CDR3 runs to 12 residues. The V and J ends lost 1 base and 6 bases respectively, with 3 bases between them. The V gene's germline CDR1 is SGHAT and CDR2 FQNNGV. The CDR3 DNA is TGTGCCAGCAGCTTAGTGGCCGGGGAGCTGTTTTTT. Translating it yields CASSLVAGELFF.

This clone came up a few times. The chain joins TRBV28 to TRBJ2-7; maybe TRBD2 (6 bases). V lost 2 bases and J lost 5, with 10 bases in between. This CDR3 is built from 13 residues. CDR1 is MDHEN and CDR2 is SYDVKM in the germline V gene. The CDR3 bases are TGTGCCAGCAGTTTACAGTGGGGGGACGAGCAGTACGTC. This codes for CASSLQWGDEQYV.

V and J are TRBV5-1 and TRBJ2-4; perhaps D is TRBD1 or TRBD2 (5 bases each). CDR1 is SGHRS, CDR2 YFSETQ, per germline. Trimming removed 0 bases at V and 15 bases at J, with 22 bases between. The CDR3 loop spans 15 amino acids. The DNA of the CDR3 is TGCGCCAGCAGCTTGGCCGGATGGACTCAGGGTCCTTGGTACTTC. Its protein is CASSLAGWTQGPWYF.

There are many counts of this clone. The V call is TRBV7-9, the J call TRBJ2-7; 9 bases are shared with TRBD2. The CDR3 length is 16 residues. V was clipped by 1 base and J by 1 base; unmatched bases: 5. Germline values: CDR1 SEHNR, CDR2 FQNEAQ (reference sequence). This chain's CDR3 is CASSLVGGRASYEQYF. CDR3 coding DNA: TGTGCCAGCAGCTTAGTTGGCGGGAGGGCGTCCTACGAGCAGTACTTC. The full variable domain, completed using reference TRBV7-9 and TRBJ2-7, is DTGVSQNPRHKITKRGQNVTFRCDPISEHNRLYWYRQTLGQGPEFLTYFQNEAQLEKSRLLSDRFSAERPKGSFSTLEIQRTEQGDSAMYLCASSLVGGRASYEQYFGPGTRLTVT.

This clone has at least ten counts. This chain connects TRBV5-1 to TRBJ1-6; D perhaps matches TRBD1 (5 bases). Looked up from germline, CDR1 is SGHRS and CDR2 is YFSETQ. This CDR3 is built from 15 residues. The V end lost 4 bases, the J end lost 8 bases, and 16 bases lay between the germline ends. The CDR3 bases are TGCGCCAGCAGCCGGCTGACGACAGTGGATTCACCCCTCCACTTT. Residues: CASSRLTTVDSPLHF.

This clone turned up a few times. The chain couples TRBV29-1 to TRBJ1-5; TRBD1 is a possible D gene (6 bases). Germline CDR1 reads SQVTM; CDR2 reads ANQGSEA. This CDR3 region has 13 residues. The germline V and J ends were trimmed by 6 bases and 9 bases, with 18 bases remaining between them. The CDR3 DNA reads as TGCAGCGTGAAGTATCCGGGAGGGGGGCCCCAGCATTTT. This encodes CSVKYPGGGPQHF.

This clone was detected a few times. The chain couples TRBV2 to TRBJ1-1; 7 bases are a match to TRBD1. This CDR3 comprises 14 residues. Looked up from germline, CDR1 is SNHLY and CDR2 is FYNNEI. After removal of 6 bases from V and 0 bases from J, the junction contained 4 bases not matched to a gene. The DNA of the CDR3 is TGTGCCAGCAGAAACAGGGGAGTGAACACTGAAGCTTTCTTT. This gives the protein CASRNRGVNTEAFF.

This sequence joins TRBV2 and TRBJ1-1; 8 bases agree with TRBD1. This CDR3 has 16 amino acids. Trimming at V came to 4 bases and at J to 0 bases, leaving 7 bases not matched to a gene. Looked up from germline, CDR1 is SNHLY and CDR2 is FYNNEI. The chain's CDR3 is CASSAQGGMMNTEAFF. In nucleotides, the CDR3 is TGTGCCAGCAGTGCACAGGGGGGGATGATGAACACTGAAGCTTTCTTT.

The CDR3 DNA reads TGTGCCAGCGGATCATTTTCAGGGGGGAACACTGAAGCTTTCTTT. Encoded protein: CASGSFSGGNTEAFF. V is TRBV25-1 and J is TRBJ1-1; 7 nucleotides align to TRBD1. V shed 8 bases, J shed 1 base, and the junction held 10 bases outside the gene matches. The CDR3 contains 15 residues. CDR1 and CDR2 from the germline V gene are MGHDK and SYGVNS. The whole variable domain, remainder taken from reference TRBV25-1 and TRBJ1-1, is EADIYQTPRYLVIGTGKKITLECSQTMGHDKMYWYQQDPGMELHLIHYSYGVNSTEKGDLSSESTVSRIRTEHFPLTLESARPSHTSQYLCASGSFSGGNTEAFFGQGTRLTVV.

The V and J genes are TRBV6-6 and TRBJ2-2, with D possibly being TRBD1 (6 bases). Germline V gene lookup returns CDR1 MNHNY and CDR2 SVGAGI (reference sequence). V lost 9 bases, J lost 5 bases, and 13 bases lay in between. The CDR3 runs to 13 residues. The CDR3 bases are TGTGCCAGTAACAAACAGGGAACCGGGGAGCTGTTTTTT. Protein: CASNKQGTGELFF.

This clone was recorded a few times. This rearrangement joins TRBV7-2 to TRBJ2-3; 7 bases are a match to TRBD1. This CDR3 comprises 15 residues. The V gene's germline CDR1 is SGHTA and CDR2 FQGNSA. J lost 7 bases, V lost 2 bases, and 9 bases had no gene match. Written as DNA, the CDR3 is TGTGCCAGCAGCTTATATGAAACAGGGGCATATACGCAGTATTTT. The encoded protein is CASSLYETGAYTQYF.

The chain carries TRBV16 and TRBJ2-7, with a possible D match to TRBD1 (5 bases). Germline V CDR1 and CDR2: KGHSY, FQNENV. V dropped 3 bases and J dropped 2 bases, with 11 bases sitting between them. The CDR3 is 14 residues long. The CDR3 DNA is TGTGCCAGCAGCCAGGCTGGCAGGGCCTACGAGCAGTACGTC. It yields the protein CASSQAGRAYEQYV.